The T cell receptor beta chain under discussion was sequenced for a study of T-cell reconstitution after alpha-beta-depleted transplantation in children. Researchers prepared the TCRbeta library using unique molecular identifiers, the study reports. Using its own MiXCR run on the PCR reads, TCRdb lists one record per CDR3 protein. The sample records about 250,000 distinct CDR3 sequences, about 24% being singletons. The V end lost 6 bases, the J end lost 6 bases, and 18 bases lay between the germline ends. Germline V lookup: CDR1 MDHEN, CDR2 SYDVKM. The CDR3 has 14 residues. Regarding this clonotype: The antigen is not known.

Study-wide points: Some patients owed their high day-60 TCRbeta diversity to surviving recipient T cells and thymic progenitors.

The chain combines TRBV28 with TRBJ2-7; a possible D gene is TRBD1 (6 bases). This material consisted of PBMCs, mostly from graft donor cells, taken 360 days after TCRalphabeta/CD19-depleted stem cell transplant. The source is a female patient younger than 10 who had a stem cell transplant for congenital amegakaryocytic thrombocytopenia, so the T cells may come from the graft donor. This chain's CDR3 is CASSPGTHAREQYF. The DNA for the CDR3 is TGTGCCAGCAGCCCCGGGACACACGCACGCGAGCAGTACTTC.